This TCR beta chain comes out of a study of blood T cell repertoires in COVID-19. Study background: COVID-19 samples from acute and convalescent phases originated in the United States, Italy and Spain.

Original methodology: Nucleated cell number was recorded as an estimate derived from reference gene primer amplification. Using immunoSEQ multiplex PCR, the repertoire was profiled, and TCRdb retains in-frame clones only, with some absent. That table is the source of V, J and clone size, and D and trimming were worked out from the DNA. Here the sample spans around 280,000 clones, 85% being singletons. Germline CDR1 reads SGHTA; CDR2 reads FQGNSA. The germline V and J ends were trimmed by 5 bases and 0 bases, with 9 bases remaining between them. The CDR3 covers 14 residues. Sequencing was done on a sample of peripheral blood. The TCR was taken from a woman between 50 and 59 years old with active or convalescent COVID-19. This chain uses TRBV7-2 with TRBJ2-3; D may be TRBD1 (5 bases). The CDR3 loop reads CASSPQGSTDTQYF. The DNA for the CDR3 is TGTGCCAGCAGCCCCCAGGGTAGCACAGATACGCAGTATTTT.